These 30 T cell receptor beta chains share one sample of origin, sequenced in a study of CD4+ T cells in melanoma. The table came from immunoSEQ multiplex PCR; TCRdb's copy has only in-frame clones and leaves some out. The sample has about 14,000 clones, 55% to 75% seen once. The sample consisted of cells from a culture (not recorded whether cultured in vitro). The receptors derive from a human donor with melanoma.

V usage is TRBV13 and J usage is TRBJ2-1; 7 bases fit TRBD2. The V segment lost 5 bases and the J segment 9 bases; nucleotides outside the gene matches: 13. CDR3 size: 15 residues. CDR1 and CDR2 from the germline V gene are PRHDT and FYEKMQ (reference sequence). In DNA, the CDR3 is TGTGCCAGCAGCACCCGGACTAGGGCACTCTCTGAGCAGTTCTTC. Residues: CASSTRTRALSEQFF.

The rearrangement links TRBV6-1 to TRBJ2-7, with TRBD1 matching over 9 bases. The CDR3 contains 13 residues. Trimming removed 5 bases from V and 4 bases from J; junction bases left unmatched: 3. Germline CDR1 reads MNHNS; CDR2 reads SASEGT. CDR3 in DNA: TGTGCCAGCAGTAGGGACAGGGCTTACGAGCAGTACTTC. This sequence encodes CASSRDRAYEQYF.

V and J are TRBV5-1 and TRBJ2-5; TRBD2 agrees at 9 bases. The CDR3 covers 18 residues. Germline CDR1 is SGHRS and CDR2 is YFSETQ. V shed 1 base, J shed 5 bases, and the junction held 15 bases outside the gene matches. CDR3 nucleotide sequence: TGCGCCAGCAGCTTGTCCGTAGTTGGGCGGGGGGGCCATGAGACCCAGTACTTC. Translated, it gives CASSLSVVGRGGHETQYF.

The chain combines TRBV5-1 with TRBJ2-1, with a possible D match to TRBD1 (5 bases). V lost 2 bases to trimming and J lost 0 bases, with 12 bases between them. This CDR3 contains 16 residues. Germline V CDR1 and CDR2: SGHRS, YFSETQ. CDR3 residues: CASSFVRASSYNEQFF. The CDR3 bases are TGCGCCAGCAGCTTCGTCAGGGCAAGCTCCTACAATGAGCAGTTCTTC.

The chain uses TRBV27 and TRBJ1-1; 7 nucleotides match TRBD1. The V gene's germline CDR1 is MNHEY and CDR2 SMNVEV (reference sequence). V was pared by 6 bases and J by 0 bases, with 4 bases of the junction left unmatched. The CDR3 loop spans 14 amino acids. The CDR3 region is CASSLGTVNTEAFF. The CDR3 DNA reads TGTGCCAGCAGCTTAGGGACAGTGAACACTGAAGCTTTCTTT.

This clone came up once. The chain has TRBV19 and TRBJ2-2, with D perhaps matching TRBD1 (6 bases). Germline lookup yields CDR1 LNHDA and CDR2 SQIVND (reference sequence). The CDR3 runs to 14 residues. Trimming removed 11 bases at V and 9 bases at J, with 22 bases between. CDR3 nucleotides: TGTGCCGTCCATCCGGGTGGGGGCCTGAGGGAGCTGTTTTTT. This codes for CAVHPGGGLRELFF.

The CDR3 nucleotides read TGTGCCAGCAGCTCCCTCCATGAAAAACTGTTTTTT. It translates to CASSSLHEKLFF. The J gene is TRBJ1-4, the V gene TRBV11-2, with D unclear. This CDR3 is 12 amino acids long. The V gene's germline CDR1 is SGHAT and CDR2 FQNNGV. V was shortened by 4 bases and J by 6 bases, with 6 bases between the two germline ends.

The CDR3 sequence: CASSPRQGAVYYGYTF. CDR3 nucleotide sequence: TGTGCCAGCTCACCTCGACAGGGGGCAGTGTACTATGGCTACACCTTC. The gene calls are TRBV18 and TRBJ1-2; 10 bases map to TRBD1. CDR1 is KGHSH and CDR2 is LQKENI in the germline V gene. With V trimmed by 3 bases and J by 3 bases, 7 bases remained unmatched. The length of the CDR3 is 16 residues.

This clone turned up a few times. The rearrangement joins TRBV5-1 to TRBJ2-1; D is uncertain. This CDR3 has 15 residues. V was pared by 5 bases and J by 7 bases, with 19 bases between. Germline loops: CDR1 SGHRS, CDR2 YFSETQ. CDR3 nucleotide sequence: TGCGCCAGCAGTTATCTGGGCAGTTCTTCGAATGAGCAGTTCTTC. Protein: CASSYLGSSSNEQFF. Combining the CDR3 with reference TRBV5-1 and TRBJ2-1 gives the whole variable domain KAGVTQTPRYLIKTRGQQVTLSCSPISGHRSVSWYQQTPGQGLQFLFEYFSETQRNKGNFPGRFSGRQFSNSRSEMNVSTLELGDSALYLCASSYLGSSSNEQFFGPGTRLTVL.

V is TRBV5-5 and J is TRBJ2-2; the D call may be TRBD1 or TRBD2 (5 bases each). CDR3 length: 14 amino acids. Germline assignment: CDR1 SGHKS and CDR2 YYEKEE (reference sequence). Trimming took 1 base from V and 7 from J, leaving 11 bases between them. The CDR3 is CASSLLRGVGELFF. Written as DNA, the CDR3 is TGTGCCAGCAGCTTGCTCCGGGGCGTCGGGGAGCTGTTTTTT. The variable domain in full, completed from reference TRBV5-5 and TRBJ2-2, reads DAGVTQSPTHLIKTRGQQVTLRCSPISGHKSVSWYQQVLGQGPQFIFQYYEKEERGRGNFPDRFSARQFPNYSSELNVNALLLGDSALYLCASSLLRGVGELFFGEGSRLTVL.

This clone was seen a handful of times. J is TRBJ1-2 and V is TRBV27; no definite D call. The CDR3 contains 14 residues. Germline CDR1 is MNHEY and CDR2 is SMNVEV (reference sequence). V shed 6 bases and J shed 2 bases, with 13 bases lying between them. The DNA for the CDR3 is TGTGCCAGCAGCCCAGGTGGGATCAACTATGGCTACACCTTC. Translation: CASSPGGINYGYTF.

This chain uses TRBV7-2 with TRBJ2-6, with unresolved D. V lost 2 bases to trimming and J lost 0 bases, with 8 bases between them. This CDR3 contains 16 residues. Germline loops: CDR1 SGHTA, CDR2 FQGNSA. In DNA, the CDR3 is TGTGCCAGCAGCTTATCCACAAGCTCTGGGGCCAACGTCCTGACTTTC. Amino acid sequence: CASSLSTSSGANVLTF.

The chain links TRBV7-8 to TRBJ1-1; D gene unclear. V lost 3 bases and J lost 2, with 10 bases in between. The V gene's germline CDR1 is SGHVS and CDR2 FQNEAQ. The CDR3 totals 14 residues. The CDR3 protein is CASSFSIGNTEAFF. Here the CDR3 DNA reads TGTGCCAGCAGCTTCAGTATCGGCAACACTGAAGCTTTCTTT.

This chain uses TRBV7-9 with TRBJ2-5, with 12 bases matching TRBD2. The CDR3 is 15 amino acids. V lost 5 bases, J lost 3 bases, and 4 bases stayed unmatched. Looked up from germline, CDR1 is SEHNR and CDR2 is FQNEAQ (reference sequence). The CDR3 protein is CASSARLAGEETQYF. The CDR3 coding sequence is TGTGCCAGCAGCGCCCGACTAGCGGGGGAAGAGACCCAGTACTTC.

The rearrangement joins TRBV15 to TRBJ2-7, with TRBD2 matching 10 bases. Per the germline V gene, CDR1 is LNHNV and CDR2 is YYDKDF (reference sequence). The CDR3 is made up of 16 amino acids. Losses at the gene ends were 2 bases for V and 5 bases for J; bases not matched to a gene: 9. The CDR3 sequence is CATSRRVAGGKDEQYF. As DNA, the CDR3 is TGTGCCACCAGCAGAAGAGTAGCGGGGGGAAAAGACGAGCAGTACTTC.

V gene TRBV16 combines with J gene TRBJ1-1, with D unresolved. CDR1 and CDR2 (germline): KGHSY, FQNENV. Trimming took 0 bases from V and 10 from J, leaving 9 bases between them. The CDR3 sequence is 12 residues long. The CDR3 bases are TGTGCCAGCAGCCAATCCCCCGCGGGAGCTTTCTTT. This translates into CASSQSPAGAFF.

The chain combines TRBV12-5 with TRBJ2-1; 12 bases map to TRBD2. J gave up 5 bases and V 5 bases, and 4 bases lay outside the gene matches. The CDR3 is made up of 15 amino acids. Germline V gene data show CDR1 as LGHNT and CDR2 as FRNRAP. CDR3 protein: CASGLRLAGDNEQFF. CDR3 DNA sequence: TGTGCTAGTGGTCTTCGACTAGCGGGGGACAATGAGCAGTTCTTC.

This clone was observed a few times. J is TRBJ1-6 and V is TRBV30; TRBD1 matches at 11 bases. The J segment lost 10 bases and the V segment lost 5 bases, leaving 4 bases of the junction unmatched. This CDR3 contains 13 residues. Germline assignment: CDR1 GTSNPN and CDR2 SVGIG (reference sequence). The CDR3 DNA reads TGTGCCTGGGGGACAGGGGGACGATCACCCCTCCACTTT. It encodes CAWGTGGRSPLHF.

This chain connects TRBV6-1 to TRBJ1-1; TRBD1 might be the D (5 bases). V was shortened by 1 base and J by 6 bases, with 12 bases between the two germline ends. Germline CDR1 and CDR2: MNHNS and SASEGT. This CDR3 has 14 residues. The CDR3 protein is CASSEVRGTSEAFF. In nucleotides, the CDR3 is TGTGCCAGCAGTGAAGTTAGGGGCACCTCTGAAGCTTTCTTT.

The CDR3 reads CASSPGHPGYTF. In DNA form, the CDR3 reads TGTGCCAGCAGCCCTGGACATCCTGGCTACACCTTC. The chain has TRBV7-8 and TRBJ1-2, with a weak D call TRBD1 (5 bases). Germline lookup yields CDR1 SGHVS and CDR2 FQNEAQ. The CDR3 is 12 residues long. Trimming took 5 bases from V and 7 from J, leaving 11 bases between them.

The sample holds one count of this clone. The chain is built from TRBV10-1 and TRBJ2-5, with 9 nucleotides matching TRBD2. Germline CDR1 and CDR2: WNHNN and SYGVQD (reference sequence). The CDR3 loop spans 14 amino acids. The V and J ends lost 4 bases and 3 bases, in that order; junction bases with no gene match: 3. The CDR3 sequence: CASSASGVEETQYF. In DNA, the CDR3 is TGCGCCAGCAGTGCTAGCGGGGTCGAAGAGACCCAGTACTTC.

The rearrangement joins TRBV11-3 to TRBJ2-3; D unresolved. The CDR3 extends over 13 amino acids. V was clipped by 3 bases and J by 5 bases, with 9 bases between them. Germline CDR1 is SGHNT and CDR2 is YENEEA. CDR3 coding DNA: TGTGCCAGCAGCTTTTCCTACCGAGATACGCAGTATTTT. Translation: CASSFSYRDTQYF.

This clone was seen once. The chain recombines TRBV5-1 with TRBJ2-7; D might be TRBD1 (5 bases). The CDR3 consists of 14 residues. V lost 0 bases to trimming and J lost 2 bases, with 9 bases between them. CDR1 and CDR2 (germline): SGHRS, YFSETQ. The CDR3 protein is CASSLVPGTYEQYF. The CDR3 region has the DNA TGCGCCAGCAGCTTGGTGCCAGGGACCTACGAGCAGTACTTC.

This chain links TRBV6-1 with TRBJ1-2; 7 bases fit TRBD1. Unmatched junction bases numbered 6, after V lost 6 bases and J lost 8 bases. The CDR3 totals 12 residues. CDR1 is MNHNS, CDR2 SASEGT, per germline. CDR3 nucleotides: TGTGCCAGCAGAGACAGGGCGGAAGGCTACACCTTC. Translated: CASRDRAEGYTF.

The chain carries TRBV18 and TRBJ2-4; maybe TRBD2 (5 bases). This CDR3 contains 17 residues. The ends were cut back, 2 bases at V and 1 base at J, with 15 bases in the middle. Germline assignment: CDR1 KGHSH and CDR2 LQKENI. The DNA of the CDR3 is TGTGCCAGCTCACCAGAGGGTTGGCTTCGGGCCAAAAACATTCAGTACTTC. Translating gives CASSPEGWLRAKNIQYF.

CDR3 loop: CAISEIAGREGEQFF. CDR3 nucleotides: TGTGCCATCAGTGAGATAGCGGGGAGAGAGGGCGAGCAGTTCTTC. V usage is TRBV10-3 and J usage is TRBJ2-1, with TRBD2 matching over 8 bases. Germline V gene lookup returns CDR1 ENHRY and CDR2 SYGVKD. J was trimmed by 10 bases and V by 2 bases; bases with no gene match: 10. The CDR3 length is 15 residues.

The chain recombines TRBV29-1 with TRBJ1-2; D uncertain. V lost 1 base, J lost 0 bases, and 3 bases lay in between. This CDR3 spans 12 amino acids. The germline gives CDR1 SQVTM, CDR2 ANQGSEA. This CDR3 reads CSVEGTNYGYTF. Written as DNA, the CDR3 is TGCAGCGTTGAAGGTACTAACTATGGCTACACCTTC.

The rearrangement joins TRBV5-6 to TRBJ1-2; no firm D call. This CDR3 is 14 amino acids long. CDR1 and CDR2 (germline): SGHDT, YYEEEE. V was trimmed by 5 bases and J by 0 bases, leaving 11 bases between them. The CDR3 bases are TGTGCCAGCAGGGCCTGGGGTTCTAACTATGGCTACACCTTC. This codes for CASRAWGSNYGYTF.

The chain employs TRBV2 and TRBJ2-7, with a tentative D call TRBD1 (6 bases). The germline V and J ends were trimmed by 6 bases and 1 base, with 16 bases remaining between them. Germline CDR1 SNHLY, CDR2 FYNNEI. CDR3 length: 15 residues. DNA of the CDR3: TGTGCCAGCAGCTCCAGGGGTACGCAATCCTACGAGCAGTACTTC. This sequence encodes CASSSRGTQSYEQYF.

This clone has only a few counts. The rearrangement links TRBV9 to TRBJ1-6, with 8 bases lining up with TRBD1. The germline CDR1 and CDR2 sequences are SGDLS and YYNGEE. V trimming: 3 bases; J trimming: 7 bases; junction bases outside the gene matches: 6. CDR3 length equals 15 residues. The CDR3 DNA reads TGTGCCAGCAGCGCGAGACAGGGGCAGAATTCACCCCTCCACTTT. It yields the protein CASSARQGQNSPLHF. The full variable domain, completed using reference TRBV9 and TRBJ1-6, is DSGVTQTPKHLITATGQRVTLRCSPRSGDLSVYWYQQSLDQGLQFLIQYYNGEERAKGNILERFSAQQFPDLHSELNLSSLELGDSALYFCASSARQGQNSPLHFGNGTRLTVT.